This T cell receptor (beta chain) was profiled in a study of shared clonotypes between healthy human individuals. Subsets obtained from CD4+ cells comprised CD45RA+ naive and CD45RA-negative memory cells. Germline V lookup: CDR1 MNHEY, CDR2 SMNVEV (reference sequence). V lost 8 bases, J lost 10 bases, and 18 bases lay in between. The CDR3 loop spans 13 amino acids. Profiling relied on immunoSEQ multiplex PCR, and the TCRdb table lists in-frame clones only, not all of them. Altogether 600,000 to 750,000 clones are present, 72% being singletons, with the ten largest covering 1.8%. Turning to this clone: Its antigen is still unknown.

Findings and caveats of the study: Represented diversity (both genetic and exposure-history) was limited by the small number of donors. In a handful of donors, approximately 5% of naive CD4 clonotypes appeared in common. Generally, naive subsets came out with larger estimated richness than memory subsets.

The specimen sequenced was memory CD4+ T cells sorted from blood. The subset: CD45RA-negative fraction. The TCR was taken from a woman in her 30s in good health. The gene calls are TRBV27 and TRBJ1-5, with D tentatively TRBD1 (5 bases). CDR3 nucleotides: TGTGCCAGCGGCCGGGACTCCCTCGGACCCCAGCATTTT. Its protein is CASGRDSLGPQHF.